One and the same sample provided the 10 T cell receptor beta chains below, sequenced in a study of shared clonotypes between healthy human individuals. Libraries were prepared by immunoSEQ multiplex PCR; TCRdb keeps only in-frame clonotypes and omits some of them. The sample carries fewer than 1.6 million clones, 98% recorded once. The sequenced material came from naive CD4+ T cells sorted from blood. Sample subset: CD45RA+ positively selected. All receptors derive from a man aged 30-40 years in good health.

The V and J genes are TRBV19 and TRBJ2-7; D possibly corresponds to TRBD1 (6 bases). Germline loops: CDR1 LNHDA, CDR2 SQIVND (reference sequence). The V and J ends lost 5 bases and 4 bases respectively, with 15 bases between them. The CDR3 covers 14 residues. CDR3 sequence: CASSLGQGWYEQYF. In nucleotides, the CDR3 is TGTGCCAGTAGTCTGGGGCAGGGGTGGTACGAGCAGTACTTC.

This sequence joins TRBV13 and TRBJ2-3, with D possibly TRBD1 on 5 matching bases. Germline lookup yields CDR1 PRHDT and CDR2 FYEKMQ (reference sequence). V was clipped by 5 bases and J by 2 bases, with 14 bases between them. This CDR3 has 15 amino acids. The CDR3 sequence: CASSLKPTATDTQYF. The DNA for the CDR3 is TGTGCCAGCAGCCTGAAACCGACAGCCACAGATACGCAGTATTTT.

The chain couples TRBV5-4 to TRBJ2-3; the match to TRBD1 covers 7 bases. Germline trimming cut 4 bases from V and 2 bases from J; bases unmatched to any gene: 10. This CDR3 comprises 16 residues. Germline assignment: CDR1 SGHNT and CDR2 YYREEE (reference sequence). The CDR3 coding sequence is TGTGCCAGCAGCGTCGACAGGGATCGGTCCACAGATACGCAGTATTTT. Amino acids: CASSVDRDRSTDTQYF.

V gene TRBV7-2 combines with J gene TRBJ1-5; D is unresolved. The CDR3 has 17 amino acids. Trimming removed 7 bases from V and 7 bases from J, with 26 bases in between. Germline V lookup: CDR1 SGHTA, CDR2 FQGNSA. Here the CDR3 DNA reads TGTGCCAGCACCTCTCTGAAGCCGGCCCCGATGATCCAGCCCCAGCATTTT. Its protein is CASTSLKPAPMIQPQHF.

The chain recombines TRBV27 with TRBJ2-2, with 9 bases that match TRBD1. The germline V gene has CDR1 MNHEY and CDR2 SMNVEV (reference sequence). The V segment lost 6 bases and the J segment 7 bases; nucleotides outside the gene matches: 12. The CDR3 spans 16 residues. This chain's CDR3 is CASRTGTGFFGGELFF. CDR3 DNA sequence: TGTGCCAGCAGAACCGGGACAGGGTTTTTTGGCGGGGAGCTGTTTTTT.

The J gene is TRBJ2-7, the V gene TRBV28; TRBD2 might be the D (6 bases). Germline CDR1 MDHEN, CDR2 SYDVKM. This CDR3 spans 12 amino acids. Trimming took off 6 bases at V and 4 bases at J, with 10 bases between the two ends. CDR3 protein: CASRLAGYEQYF. The CDR3 DNA sequence: TGTGCCAGCAGGCTGGCGGGATACGAGCAGTACTTC.

This sequence joins TRBV18 and TRBJ2-3; 15 nucleotides agree with TRBD2. Trimming cost V 3 bases and J 6 bases; bases outside gene matches: 1. Per germline, CDR1 KGHSH and CDR2 LQKENI. This CDR3 region has 15 residues. In nucleotides, the CDR3 is TGTGCCAGCTCACCTGGGACTAGCGGGAGGGATACGCAGTATTTT. This codes for CASSPGTSGRDTQYF.

This chain joins TRBV7-8 and TRBJ1-2; 9 bases align to TRBD1. The CDR3 consists of 16 residues. Germline CDR1 reads SGHVS; CDR2 reads FQNEAQ. After removal of 0 bases from V and 2 bases from J, the junction contained 4 bases not matched to a gene. CDR3 DNA: TGTGCCAGCAGCTTAGCACAGGGGGCGCGGAACTATGGCTACACCTTC. The encoded protein is CASSLAQGARNYGYTF.

Worth noting for this clone: Distinct nucleotide sequences in the sample also encode this CDR3. The J gene is TRBJ2-6, the V gene TRBV20-1, with D unresolved. CDR1 is DFQATT and CDR2 is SNEGSKA in the germline V gene (reference sequence). Trimming left V 4 bases short and J 4 bases short, with 2 bases between. This CDR3 spans 11 amino acids. The CDR3 DNA reads TGCAGTGCTACCGGGGCCAACGTCCTGACTTTC. Translating gives CSATGANVLTF.

The chain carries TRBV7-9 and TRBJ2-1; TRBD1 aligns across 7 bases. Trimming took 2 bases from V and 9 from J; bases not matched to a gene: 7. This CDR3 comprises 14 residues. Germline lookup yields CDR1 SEHNR and CDR2 FQNEAQ (reference sequence). The CDR3 nucleotides read TGTGCCAGCAGCTTAAATTTAGGGGGCGTTGAGCAGTTCTTC. Its translation is CASSLNLGGVEQFF.